One sample yielded the 20 T cell receptor beta chains listed below, sequenced in a study of blood T cell repertoires in COVID-19. Using immunoSEQ multiplex PCR, the repertoire was profiled, and TCRdb retains in-frame clones only, with some absent. Among 270,000 or so clones, 65% to 90% were seen once, and the ten largest hold about an eighth. The sequenced sample consisted of peripheral blood. The receptors were sampled from a human donor in a cohort sampled during active COVID-19.

The chain carries TRBV30 and TRBJ1-1; 9 nucleotides align to TRBD1. CDR3 size: 13 residues. The V gene's germline CDR1 is GTSNPN and CDR2 SVGIG (reference sequence). V lost 3 bases, J lost 9 bases, and 8 bases stayed unmatched. The CDR3 protein is CAWRVTGGEKAFF. The CDR3 coding sequence is TGTGCCTGGAGGGTGACAGGGGGGGAGAAAGCTTTCTTT.

This clone was recorded once. This sequence joins TRBV21-1 and TRBJ2-7; the listed D gene, TRBD2, was not tested against the DNA. TRBV21-1 is annotated as a pseudogene. CDR3 length: 16 residues. CDR3 in DNA: TGTGCCAGCAGCAAATCCCTGAGCGGGAGTCCGTACGAGCAGTACTTC. This translates into CASSKSLSGSPYEQYF.

The chain joins TRBV5-1 to TRBJ2-2; the match to TRBD1 covers 9 bases. The trim removed 0 bases at V and 4 bases at J, leaving 7 bases unmatched. CDR3 length: 17 amino acids. The germline CDR1 and CDR2 sequences are SGHRS and YFSETQ. The CDR3 region is CASSLGPGQGVTGELFF. CDR3 DNA sequence: TGCGCCAGCAGCTTGGGACCGGGACAGGGAGTCACCGGGGAGCTGTTTTTT.

The sample holds one count of this clone. The chain links TRBV6-6 to TRBJ1-2; D not certain. The CDR3 totals 16 residues. Trimming shortened V by 6 bases and J by 2 bases, and 19 bases separated the two germline ends. Germline V gene sequence: CDR1 MNHNY, CDR2 SVGAGI (reference sequence). The CDR3 region is CASSSRSEAANYGYTF. CDR3 DNA sequence: TGTGCCAGCAGCTCGCGGTCTGAAGCTGCGAACTATGGCTACACCTTC.

The chain joins TRBV7-2 to TRBJ1-1, with 8 bases matching TRBD1. With 5 bases clipped from V and 1 base from J, the junction kept 9 bases outside the gene matches. Germline-derived CDR1 and CDR2 are SGHTA and FQGNSA. The CDR3 sequence is 16 residues long. CDR3 protein: CASSLSLGTGNTEAFF. DNA for the CDR3: TGTGCCAGCAGCCTAAGCCTCGGGACAGGGAACACTGAAGCTTTCTTT.

V is TRBV6-5 and J is TRBJ1-2; D is possibly TRBD1 (5 bases). Germline-derived CDR1 and CDR2 are MNHEY and SVGAGI. This CDR3 has 15 amino acids. V dropped 6 bases and J dropped 4 bases, with 18 bases sitting between them. In DNA form, the CDR3 reads TGTGCCAGCAGATTGGGGGAGGGGAGTAGCTATGGCTACACCTTC. Translating it yields CASRLGEGSSYGYTF.

This chain links TRBV6-2 or TRBV6-3 with TRBJ2-1, with 7 bases identical to TRBD2. V shed 2 bases and J 3 bases; nucleotides not matched to a gene: 7. There are 16 residues in the CDR3. CDR1 and CDR2 (germline): MNHEY, SVGEGT. CDR3: CASSYRGLRNYNEQFF. CDR3 DNA: TGTGCCAGCAGTTACCGGGGACTAAGGAACTACAATGAGCAGTTCTTC.

The J gene is TRBJ2-3, the V gene TRBV11-3; a weak D match, TRBD1 (6 bases). Germline loops: CDR1 SGHNT, CDR2 YENEEA. The CDR3 runs to 13 residues. Trimming stripped 2 bases from V and 6 bases from J, with 9 bases between. The CDR3, as DNA: TGTGCCAGCAGCTTAACCAGGGGTGATACGCAGTATTTT. It specifies CASSLTRGDTQYF. Looking up the rest from reference TRBV11-3 and TRBJ2-3 gives the full variable domain: EAGVVQSPRYKIIEKKQPVAFWCNPISGHNTLYWYLQNLGQGPELLIRYENEEAVDDSQLPKDRFSAERLKGVDSTLKIQPAELGDSAVYLCASSLTRGDTQYFGPGTRLTVL.

This clone was counted a few times. The J gene is TRBJ1-6, the V gene TRBV3-1 (or the pseudogene TRBV3-2); TRBD1 matches at 10 bases. This CDR3 is built from 14 residues. Per the germline V gene, CDR1 is LGHDT and CDR2 is YNNKEL (reference sequence). The V segment lost 4 bases and the J segment 9 bases; nucleotides outside the gene matches: 3. This CDR3 is CASSPGQGFSPLHF. In DNA, the CDR3 is TGTGCCAGCAGCCCGGGACAGGGGTTTTCACCCCTCCACTTT.

The genes are TRBV3-1 (or the pseudogene TRBV3-2) and TRBJ1-1; no reliable D call. This CDR3 spans 15 amino acids. Germline CDR1 is LGHDT and CDR2 is YNNKEL (reference sequence). Deletions cut 4 bases from V and 5 bases from J, with 17 bases between. CDR3 nucleotide sequence: TGTGCCAGCAGCCGAAAGAGTACGGGGAGAACTGAAGCTTTCTTT. Its translation: CASSRKSTGRTEAFF.

The chain has TRBV24-1 and TRBJ1-2, with a tentative D call TRBD1 (5 bases). Germline lookup yields CDR1 KGHDR and CDR2 SFDVKD. The CDR3 loop spans 12 amino acids. V was clipped by 5 bases and J by 4 bases, with 7 bases between them. The CDR3 sequence is CATSAQGYGYTF. CDR3 DNA: TGTGCCACCAGTGCGCAGGGCTATGGCTACACCTTC.

The V and J genes are TRBV28 and TRBJ2-4; a possible D gene is TRBD1 (6 bases). CDR1 and CDR2 from the germline V gene are MDHEN and SYDVKM. CDR3 length: 13 residues. V shed 7 bases and J shed 6 bases, with 13 bases lying between them. The chain's CDR3 is CASTTLQGNIQYF. As DNA, the CDR3 is TGTGCCAGCACCACCTTACAGGGAAACATTCAGTACTTC. Filled out from reference TRBV28 and TRBJ2-4, the complete variable domain reads DVKVTQSSRYLVKRTGEKVFLECVQDMDHENMFWYRQDPGLGLRLIYFSYDVKMKEKGDIPEGYSVSREKKERFSLILESASTNQTSMYLCASTTLQGNIQYFGAGTRLSVL.

V is TRBV5-1 and J is TRBJ2-7; weak D call: TRBD1 (5 bases). Germline values: CDR1 SGHRS, CDR2 YFSETQ. V lost 2 bases and J lost 9, with 12 bases in between. The CDR3 extends over 12 amino acids. The DNA for the CDR3 is TGCGCCAGCAGCTTCGATCAGGGTAGGCAGTACTTC. Translated: CASSFDQGRQYF.

V gene TRBV5-1 combines with J gene TRBJ2-1, with a possible D match to TRBD2 (5 bases). Deletions cut 0 bases from V and 4 bases from J, with 14 bases between. From germline, CDR1 is SGHRS and CDR2 YFSETQ. The CDR3 runs to 16 residues. The CDR3 DNA sequence: TGCGCCAGCAGCTTGGACGGGGAGTATTCTTACAATGAGCAGTTCTTC. Translating gives CASSLDGEYSYNEQFF.

Worth noting for this clone: A junction end diverges from the germline sequence, so it may reflect a read error. The chain combines TRBV29-1 with TRBJ2-1; D is unclear. Looked up from germline, CDR1 is SQVTM and CDR2 is ANQGSEA. CDR3 length equals 12 residues. CDR3 loop: CSFESFPSRQFF. CDR3 DNA: TGCAGCTTTGAAAGTTTCCCGAGTCGGCAGTTCTTC.

The DNA for the CDR3 is TGCGCCAGCAGCCAAGAATCCTCCTTCCCCGGGACTAGCGGGCCCACAGATACGCAGTATTTT. Encoded protein: CASSQESSFPGTSGPTDTQYF. The J gene is TRBJ2-3, the V gene TRBV4-3, with 12 bases fitting TRBD2. With 0 bases clipped from V and 2 bases from J, the junction kept 15 bases outside the gene matches. CDR1 and CDR2 from the germline V gene are LGHNA and YSLEER. This CDR3 has 21 amino acids.

J is TRBJ2-7 and V is TRBV29-1, with 9 bases that match TRBD1. V trimming: 7 bases; J trimming: 3 bases; junction bases outside the gene matches: 7. The CDR3 runs 13 residues. Germline V lookup: CDR1 SQVTM, CDR2 ANQGSEA. The DNA for the CDR3 is TGCAGCGCCCGGACAGGGGCCCACTACGAGCAGTACTTC. This translates into CSARTGAHYEQYF.

This CDR3 is CASSLLAGHSYNEQFF. The CDR3 DNA reads as TGTGCCAGCAGCTTGTTAGCGGGCCACTCCTACAATGAGCAGTTCTTC. The rearrangement joins TRBV5-6 to TRBJ2-1; 7 bases are shared with TRBD2. The trim removed 1 base at V and 0 bases at J, leaving 4 bases unmatched. The germline V gene has CDR1 SGHDT and CDR2 YYEEEE. This CDR3 spans 16 amino acids.

V and J are TRBV10-2 and TRBJ2-2; 8 positions match TRBD2. V was pared by 6 bases and J by 9 bases, with 3 bases of the junction left unmatched. Germline V lookup: CDR1 WSHSY, CDR2 SAAADI. This CDR3 is 12 amino acids long. Here the CDR3 DNA reads TGCGCCAGCAGCGGACTAGCTCGGGAGCTGTTTTTT. This translates into CASSGLARELFF.

V and J are TRBV27 and TRBJ1-1; a possible D gene is TRBD1 (6 bases). Looked up from germline, CDR1 is MNHEY and CDR2 is SMNVEV (reference sequence). V was clipped by 4 bases and J by 1 base, with 7 bases between them. The CDR3 runs to 13 residues. CDR3 residues: CASSSGQNTEAFF. In DNA form, the CDR3 reads TGTGCCAGCAGTTCGGGACAGAACACTGAAGCTTTCTTT.